This TCR beta chain was recovered during a study of a mutant IDH1 vaccine in newly diagnosed glioma. Study overall: Vaccines were begun 4-6 weeks after radiotherapy alone, or with temozolomide cycles. Treated patients had a mean age of approximately 40 years and a sex split that was around 60% male and approximately 40% female.

This clone was observed a single time. Antigen specificity is unknown. CDR3 length equals 13 residues. Germline V gene data show CDR1 as MNHEY and CDR2 as SMNVEV (reference sequence). The V end lost 8 bases, the J end lost 2 bases, and 10 bases lay between the germline ends. Documented time point: week 5, during vaccination. The content of each vaccine dose was 300 ug of mutant IDH1 20-mer peptide, and topical imiquimod accompanied it. Every donor had a new WHO grade 3 or 4 astrocytoma that was IDH1-mutant, with loss of nuclear ATRX. The repertoire was sequenced with immunoSEQ multiplex PCR; TCRdb's copy has only in-frame clones and lacks some. In the table there are about 54,000 clones, approximately 81% of which are singletons.

The sequence was collected from a man aged 30-40 years with glioma. The sequenced sample was PBMCs, obtained from a glioma patient whose treatment included an IDH1 peptide vaccine. The rearrangement uses TRBV27 and TRBJ2-4, with unresolved D. CDR3 DNA: TGTGCCAGCGGGCAGGTGACCAAAAACATTCAGTACTTC. It translates to CASGQVTKNIQYF.